This T cell receptor beta chain was sequenced for a study of blood T cells in healthy people across ages. Study-wide points: In older individuals, TCR beta diversity per million T cells was lower, falling roughly linearly with age. Using unsorted PBMCs precluded a conclusive naive versus antigen-experienced comparison.

Trimming left V 1 base short and J 5 bases short, with 11 bases between. The CDR3 loop spans 13 amino acids. Germline V gives CDR1 DFQATT, CDR2 SNEGSKA (reference sequence). Together with a sample-barcoded 5' primer, a J-beta primer mix was included in a second PCR lasting about 6 to 11 cycles. Each CDR3 protein gets one entry after TCRdb re-called the 5' RACE reads with MiXCR. This table has 450,000 to 600,000 distinct CDR3 sequences, about 27% appearing once. Points on this clonotype: The target antigen is unknown.

The sample was also reused in another study, on T cells of mothers and their children. From that second work: Mothers gave over 9 million TCR beta CDR3 reads each, and children several million each. A slight, non-significant increase in overlap was found for related mother-child pairs relative to unrelated pairs.

The clonotype comes from a boy younger than 10 in good health. The chain links TRBV20-1 to TRBJ1-1; TRBD1 is a possible D gene (5 bases). The sequencing sample was made of blood. The CDR3 DNA reads as TGCAGTGCTAGAGGTGGGGGAAGGACTGAAGCTTTCTTT. This gives the protein CSARGGGRTEAFF.